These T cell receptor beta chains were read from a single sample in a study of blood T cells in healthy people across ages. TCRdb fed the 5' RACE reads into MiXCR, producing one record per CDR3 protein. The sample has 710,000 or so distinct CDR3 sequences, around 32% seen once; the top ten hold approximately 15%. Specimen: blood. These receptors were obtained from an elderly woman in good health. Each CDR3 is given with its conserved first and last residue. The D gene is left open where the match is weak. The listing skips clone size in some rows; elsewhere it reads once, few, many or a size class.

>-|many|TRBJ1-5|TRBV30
CAWSVTHGNQPQHF
TGTGCCTGGAGTGTAACCCACGGCAATCAGCCCCAGCATTTT
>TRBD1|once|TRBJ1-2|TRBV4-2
CASSQGQGENYGYTF
TGTGCCAGCAGCCAGGGACAGGGGGAAAACTATGGCTACACCTTC
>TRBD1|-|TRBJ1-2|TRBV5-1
CASSLGDRGPYGYTF
TGCGCCAGCAGCTTAGGGGACAGGGGACCTTATGGCTACACCTTC
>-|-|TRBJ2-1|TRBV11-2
CASSRALGYEQFF
TGTGCCAGCAGCCGGGCCCTAGGCTATGAGCAGTTCTTC
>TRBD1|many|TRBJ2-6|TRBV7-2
CASSPPGQGARGANVLTF
TGTGCCAGCAGCCCACCGGGACAGGGGGCGCGAGGGGCCAACGTCCTGACTTTC
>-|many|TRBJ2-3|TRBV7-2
CASRLAPADTQYF
TGTGCCAGCAGGCTAGCCCCCGCAGATACGCAGTATTTT
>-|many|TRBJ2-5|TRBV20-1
CSAAPGGSETQYF
TGCAGTGCTGCACCCGGCGGGTCGGAGACCCAGTACTTC
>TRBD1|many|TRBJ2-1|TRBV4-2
CASSKGQGAYNEQFF
TGTGCCAGCAGCAAAGGCCAGGGGGCCTACAATGAGCAGTTCTTC
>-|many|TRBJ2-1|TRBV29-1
CSQGGSSYNEQFF
TGCAGTCAGGGGGGGAGCTCCTACAATGAGCAGTTCTTC
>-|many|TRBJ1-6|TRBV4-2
CASSQEDGFYNSPLHF
TGTGCCAGCAGCCAAGAAGACGGCTTCTATAATTCACCCCTCCACTTT
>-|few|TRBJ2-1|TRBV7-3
CASSPTGAEQFF
TGTGCCAGCAGCCCCACAGGCGCTGAGCAGTTCTTC
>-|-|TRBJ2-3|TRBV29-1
CSVPFTDTQYF
TGCAGCGTCCCCTTCACAGATACGCAGTATTTT
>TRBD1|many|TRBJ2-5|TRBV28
CASSPGQTQETQYF
TGTGCCAGCAGCCCGGGACAGACTCAAGAGACCCAGTACTTC
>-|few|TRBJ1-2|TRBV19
CASSLYGEPGYGYTF
TGTGCCAGTAGTCTCTACGGGGAGCCGGGCTATGGCTACACCTTC
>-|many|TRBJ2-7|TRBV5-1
CASSPGGPSNEQYF
TGCGCCAGCAGCCCCGGAGGTCCCTCAAACGAGCAGTACTTC
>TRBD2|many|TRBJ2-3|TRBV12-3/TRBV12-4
CASSLQRGLTDTQYF
TGTGCCAGCAGTTTACAGCGGGGCCTCACAGATACGCAGTATTTT
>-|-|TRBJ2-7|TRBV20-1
CSARDLEGEVYEQYF
TGCAGTGCTAGAGATCTCGAAGGGGAGGTCTACGAGCAGTACTTC
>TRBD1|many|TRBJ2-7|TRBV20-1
CSAEDRAGYEQYF
TGCAGTGCTGAGGACAGGGCGGGCTACGAGCAGTACTTC
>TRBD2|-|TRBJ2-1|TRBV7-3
CASSLTIAGLYNEQFF
TGTGCCAGCAGCTTAACGATAGCGGGGTTATACAATGAGCAGTTCTTC
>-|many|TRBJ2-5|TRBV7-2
CASSLRASVQETQYF
TGTGCCAGCAGCTTAAGGGCTAGCGTACAAGAGACCCAGTACTTC
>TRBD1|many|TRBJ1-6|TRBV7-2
CASSPPGTANSPLHF
TGTGCCAGCAGCCCACCCGGGACAGCTAATTCACCCCTCCACTTT
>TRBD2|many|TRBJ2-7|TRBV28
CASSFGRGATYEQYF
TGTGCCAGCAGTTTCGGGCGGGGGGCTACCTACGAGCAGTACTTC
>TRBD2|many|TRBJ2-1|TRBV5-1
CASSWVRGGDWEQFF
TGCGCCAGCAGCTGGGTTCGGGGGGGCGATTGGGAGCAGTTCTTC
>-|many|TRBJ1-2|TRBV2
CASTNLRTGNYGYTF
TGTGCCAGTACTAACCTAAGGACTGGGAACTATGGCTACACCTTC
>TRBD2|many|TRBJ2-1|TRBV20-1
CSATGTSYEQFF
TGCAGTGCTACCGGGACTAGCTACGAGCAGTTCTTC
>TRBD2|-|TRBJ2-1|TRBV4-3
CASSQDRASGIYNEQFF
TGCGCCAGCAGCCAAGATCGGGCTAGCGGGATTTACAATGAGCAGTTCTTC
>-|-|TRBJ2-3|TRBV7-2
CASSLGLTGSTDTQYF
TGTGCCAGCAGCTTAGGGCTGACGGGAAGCACAGATACGCAGTATTTT
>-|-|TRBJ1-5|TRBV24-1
CATSDRADQPQHF
TGTGCCACCAGTGATCGGGCAGATCAGCCCCAGCATTTT
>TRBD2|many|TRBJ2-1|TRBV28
CASSLVAGGRRDEQFF
TGTGCCAGCAGTTTGGTAGCGGGGGGACGGAGAGATGAGCAGTTCTTC
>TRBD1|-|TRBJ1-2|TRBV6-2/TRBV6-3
CASRRRTGGNYGYTF
TGTGCCAGCAGACGTCGGACAGGGGGCAACTATGGCTACACCTTC
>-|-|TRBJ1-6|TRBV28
CASSFWASNSPLHF
TGTGCCAGCAGTTTTTGGGCGAGTAATTCACCCCTCCACTTT
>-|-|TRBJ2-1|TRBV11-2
CASRPRWGGAHSYNEQFF
TGTGCCAGCAGACCCCGGTGGGGCGGTGCCCATTCCTACAATGAGCAGTTCTTC
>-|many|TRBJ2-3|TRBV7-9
CAIWGRDTDTQYF
TGTGCCATCTGGGGGCGGGACACAGATACGCAGTATTTT
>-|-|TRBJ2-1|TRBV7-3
CASSLTSAGASRGGQFF
TGTGCCAGCAGCTTAACGTCTGCGGGGGCCTCCCGAGGTGGGCAGTTCTTC
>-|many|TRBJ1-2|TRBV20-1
CSARKDGSNYGYTF
TGCAGTGCTAGGAAGGACGGCAGTAACTATGGCTACACCTTC
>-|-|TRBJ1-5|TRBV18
CASSPVGEPQHF
TGTGCCAGCTCACCAGTAGGGGAGCCCCAGCATTTT
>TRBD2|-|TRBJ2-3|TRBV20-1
CSAGGGAADTQYF
TGCAGTGCTGGGGGAGGGGCCGCAGATACGCAGTATTTT
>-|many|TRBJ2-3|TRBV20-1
CSARAGSADTQYF
TGCAGTGCTAGGGCAGGGAGCGCAGATACGCAGTATTTT
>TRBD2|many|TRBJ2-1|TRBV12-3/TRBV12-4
CASSRSGEQGNEQFF
TGTGCCAGCAGCCGTAGCGGGGAGCAGGGGAATGAGCAGTTCTTC
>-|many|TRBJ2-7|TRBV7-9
CASSLIDEQYF
TGTGCCAGCAGCTTAATCGACGAGCAGTACTTC
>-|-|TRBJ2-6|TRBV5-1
CASSSRPSSGANVLTF
TGCGCCAGCAGCTCACGACCGAGCTCTGGGGCCAACGTCCTGACTTTC
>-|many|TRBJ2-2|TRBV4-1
CASSDRRLNTGELFF
TGCGCCAGCAGCGACAGGAGACTAAACACCGGGGAGCTGTTTTTT
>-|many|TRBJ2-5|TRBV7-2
CASSLDWAEGTQYF
TGTGCCAGCAGCTTAGATTGGGCAGAAGGGACCCAGTACTTC
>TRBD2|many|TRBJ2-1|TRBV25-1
CASSESIAGGRNEQFF
TGTGCCAGCAGTGAAAGCATAGCGGGGGGCCGAAATGAGCAGTTCTTC
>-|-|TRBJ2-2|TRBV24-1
CATSDQRRPGELFF
TGTGCCACCAGTGATCAGAGACGGCCCGGGGAGCTGTTTTTT
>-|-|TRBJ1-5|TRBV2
CASSEVSNQPQHF
TGTGCCAGCAGTGAAGTCAGTAATCAGCCCCAGCATTTT
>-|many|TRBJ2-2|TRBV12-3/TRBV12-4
CASSLGRGSAGELFF
TGTGCCAGCAGTTTAGGTCGGGGCTCCGCCGGGGAGCTGTTTTTT
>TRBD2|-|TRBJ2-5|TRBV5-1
CASSWRTRSETQYF
TGCGCCAGCAGCTGGCGGACTAGGTCAGAGACCCAGTACTTC
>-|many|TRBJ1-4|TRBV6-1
CASTDRGIPNEKLFF
TGTGCCAGCACCGACCGGGGGATCCCAAATGAAAAACTGTTTTTT
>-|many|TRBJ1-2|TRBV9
CASSVREDYGYTF
TGTGCCAGCAGCGTCAGGGAGGACTATGGCTACACCTTC
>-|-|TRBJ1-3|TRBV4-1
CASSHVGLSGNTIYF
TGCGCCAGCAGCCACGTGGGGCTCTCTGGAAACACCATATATTTT
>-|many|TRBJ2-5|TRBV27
CASSHSEDLRRETQYF
TGTGCCAGCAGCCACTCGGAGGATTTAAGGCGGGAGACCCAGTACTTC
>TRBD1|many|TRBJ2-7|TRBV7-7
CASSRTRGSGEQYF
TGTGCCAGCAGCCGGACCAGGGGGTCCGGCGAGCAGTACTTC
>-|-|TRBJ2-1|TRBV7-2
CASSLSDREQFF
TGTGCCAGCAGCTTAAGCGACCGGGAGCAGTTCTTC